This T cell receptor beta chain was identified in a study of blood T cell repertoires in COVID-19. Study context: COVID-19 samples, acute and convalescent, were from the United States, Italy and Spain. In each case, the material was cDNA or gDNA derived from T cells, B-cell-depleted T cells, or PBMCs.

This CDR3 is 16 amino acids long. Germline V lookup: CDR1 LGHNA, CDR2 YNFKEQ. V was cut by 1 base and J by 4 bases, with 14 bases left in between. Per the authors' pipeline: By means of reference gene primer amplification, nucleated cell counts were estimated. Assay used: immunoSEQ multiplex PCR; TCRdb lists only in-frame clones, some missing. V and J calls and clone size follow that table, whereas D and trimming were derived from the DNA. The sample contains about 87,000 clones, roughly 80% of which appear only once. The clonotype originates from a woman of 80 years or more with active or convalescent COVID-19. The sample taken for sequencing was peripheral blood. The V gene is TRBV4-2, the J gene TRBJ1-5; TRBD1 is a possible D gene (5 bases). CDR3 amino acids: CASSQVGGGNNQPQHF. DNA for the CDR3: TGTGCCAGCAGCCAAGTTGGGGGGGGTAATAATCAGCCCCAGCATTTT.